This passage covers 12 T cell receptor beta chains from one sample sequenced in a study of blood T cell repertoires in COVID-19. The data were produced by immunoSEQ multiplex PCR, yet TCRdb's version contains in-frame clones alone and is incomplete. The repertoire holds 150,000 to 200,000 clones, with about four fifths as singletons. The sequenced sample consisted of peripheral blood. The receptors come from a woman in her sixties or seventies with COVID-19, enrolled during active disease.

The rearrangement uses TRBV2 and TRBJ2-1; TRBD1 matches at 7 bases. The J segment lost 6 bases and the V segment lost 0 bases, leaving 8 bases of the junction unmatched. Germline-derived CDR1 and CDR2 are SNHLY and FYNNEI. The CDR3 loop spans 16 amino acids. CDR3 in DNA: TGTGCCAGCAGTGAAGCGGGTCGGGCAGGGGGCAATGAGCAGTTCTTC. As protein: CASSEAGRAGGNEQFF. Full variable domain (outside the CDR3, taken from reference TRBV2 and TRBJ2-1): EPEVTQTPSHQVTQMGQEVILRCVPISNHLYFYWYRQILGQKVEFLVSFYNNEISEKSEIFDDQFSVERPDGSNFTLKIRSTKLEDSAMYFCASSEAGRAGGNEQFFGPGTRLTVL.

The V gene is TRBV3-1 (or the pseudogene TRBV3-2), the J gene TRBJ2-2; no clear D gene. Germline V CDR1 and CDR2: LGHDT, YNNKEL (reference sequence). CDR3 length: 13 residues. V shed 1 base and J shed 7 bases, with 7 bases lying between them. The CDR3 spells CASSQVSIGELFF. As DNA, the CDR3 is TGTGCCAGCAGCCAAGTTAGTATCGGGGAGCTGTTTTTT.

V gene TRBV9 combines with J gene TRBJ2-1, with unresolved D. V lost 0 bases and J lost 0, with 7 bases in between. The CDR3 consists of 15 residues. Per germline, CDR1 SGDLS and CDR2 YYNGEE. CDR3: CASSVVSSSYNEQFF. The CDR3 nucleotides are TGTGCCAGCAGCGTAGTGTCATCCTCCTACAATGAGCAGTTCTTC.

In nucleotides, the CDR3 is TGTGCCAGCAGGGCCGGCAGGGGGTTTAGTGGCTACACCTTC. Its translation: CASRAGRGFSGYTF. V gene TRBV2 combines with J gene TRBJ1-2; 7 nucleotides agree with TRBD1. The germline V gene encodes CDR1 SNHLY and CDR2 FYNNEI. The CDR3 runs to 14 residues. V lost 6 bases and J lost 7; bases outside the gene matches: 11.

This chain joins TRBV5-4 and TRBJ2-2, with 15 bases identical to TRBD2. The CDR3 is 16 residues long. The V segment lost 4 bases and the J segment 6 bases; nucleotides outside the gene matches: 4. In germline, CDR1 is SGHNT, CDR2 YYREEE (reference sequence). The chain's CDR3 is CASSTGLAGGPGELFF. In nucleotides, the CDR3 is TGTGCCAGCAGCACCGGACTAGCGGGGGGGCCCGGGGAGCTGTTTTTT.

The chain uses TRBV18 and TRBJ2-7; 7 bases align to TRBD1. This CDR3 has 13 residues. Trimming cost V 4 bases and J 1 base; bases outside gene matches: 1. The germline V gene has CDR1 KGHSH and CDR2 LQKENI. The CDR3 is CASSRQGSYEQYF. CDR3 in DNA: TGTGCCAGCTCACGACAGGGATCCTACGAGCAGTACTTC.

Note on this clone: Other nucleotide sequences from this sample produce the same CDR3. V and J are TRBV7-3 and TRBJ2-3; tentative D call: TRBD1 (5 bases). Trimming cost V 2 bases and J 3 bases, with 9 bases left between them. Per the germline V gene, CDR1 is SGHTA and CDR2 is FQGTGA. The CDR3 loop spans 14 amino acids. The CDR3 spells CASSLGAATDTQYF. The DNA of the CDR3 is TGTGCCAGCAGCTTAGGGGCAGCAACAGATACGCAGTATTTT.

CDR3 bases: TGTGCCAGCGCTATGACTCCGGGACTAGCGGGAGTGGCTACGGAGCAGTACTTC. Residues: CASAMTPGLAGVATEQYF. The J gene is TRBJ2-7, the V gene TRBV9; 14 bases fit TRBD2. Germline CDR1 and CDR2: SGDLS and YYNGEE. The CDR3 is made up of 18 amino acids. V lost 7 bases, J lost 7 bases, and 19 bases stayed unmatched.

DNA for the CDR3: TGTGCCAGCAGAGGAAACAGGGGACCCAATCAGCCCCAGCATTTT. Amino acid sequence: CASRGNRGPNQPQHF. The chain combines TRBV28 with TRBJ1-5; the match to TRBD1 covers 7 bases. The trim removed 6 bases at V and 3 bases at J, leaving 8 bases unmatched. This CDR3 has 15 residues. CDR1 MDHEN and CDR2 SYDVKM come from the germline V gene.

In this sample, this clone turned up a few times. The DNA for the CDR3 is TGTGCCAGCAGTCTCAGGGCGGCGAATTCACCCCTCCACTTT. Translated, it gives CASSLRAANSPLHF. The chain links TRBV6-5 to TRBJ1-6, with TRBD1 as a possible D gene (5 bases). The CDR3 runs to 14 residues. V was shortened by 5 bases and J by 7 bases, with 12 bases between the two germline ends. Germline V lookup: CDR1 MNHEY, CDR2 SVGAGI.

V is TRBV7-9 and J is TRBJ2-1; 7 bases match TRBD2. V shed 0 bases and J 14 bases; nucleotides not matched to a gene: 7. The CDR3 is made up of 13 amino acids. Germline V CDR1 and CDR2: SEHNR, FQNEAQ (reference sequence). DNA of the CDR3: TGTGCCAGCAGCTTAGCGGGGAGGGAGGAAGAGTTCTTC. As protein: CASSLAGREEEFF.

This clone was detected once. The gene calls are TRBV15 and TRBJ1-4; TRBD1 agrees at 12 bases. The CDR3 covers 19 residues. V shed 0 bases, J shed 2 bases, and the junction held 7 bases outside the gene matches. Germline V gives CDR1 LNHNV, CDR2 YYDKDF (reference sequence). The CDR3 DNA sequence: TGTGCCACCAGCAGAGATCGGGGACAGGGGGCAGCGACTAATGAAAAACTGTTTTTT. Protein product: CATSRDRGQGAATNEKLFF.